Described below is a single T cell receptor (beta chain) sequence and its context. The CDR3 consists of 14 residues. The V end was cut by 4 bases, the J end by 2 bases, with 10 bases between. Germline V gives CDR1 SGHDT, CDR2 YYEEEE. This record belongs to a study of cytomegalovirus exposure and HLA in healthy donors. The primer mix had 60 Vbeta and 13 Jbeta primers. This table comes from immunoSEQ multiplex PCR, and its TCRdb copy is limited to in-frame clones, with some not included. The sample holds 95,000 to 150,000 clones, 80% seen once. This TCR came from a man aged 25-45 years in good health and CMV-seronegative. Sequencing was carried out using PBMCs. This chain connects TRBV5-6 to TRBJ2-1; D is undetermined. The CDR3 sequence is CASSDSLTYNEQFF. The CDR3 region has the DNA TGTGCCAGCAGCGATAGCCTAACCTACAATGAGCAGTTCTTC.